This paragraph covers one TCR beta chain sequence. Antigen specificity is unknown. This sample is drawn from a study of PD-1 blockade in classical Hodgkin lymphoma. Findings and limits, study-wide: Significant TCR diversity gains by C4D1 occurred in CD4+ but not CD8+ cells. Those starting nivolumab under 1 year post-ASCT were excluded. Prior to therapy, complete responders displayed diversity much like that of newly diagnosed patients.

The CDR3 consists of 12 residues. In germline, CDR1 is MDHEN, CDR2 SYDVKM. This sample's time point: cycle 4 day 1 (C4D1), after six to seven weeks of nivolumab. With no exception, relapse followed autologous stem cell transplantation in all patients, and brentuximab vedotin exposure varied. The authors enriched CD8+ T cells from thawed PBMCs via magnetic negative selection. Patients had relapsed/refractory classical Hodgkin lymphoma with complete response, partial response or progressive disease as best response. The protocol was immunoSEQ multiplex PCR, while the TCRdb copy is restricted to in-frame clones and leaves out a portion. The table lists 9,500 to 10,000 clones, 70% to 85% of them singletons, with roughly a tenth in the top ten.

J is TRBJ2-5 and V is TRBV28, with D unresolved. The J call may not be correct, given that the DNA end is closer to TRBJ2-7. The source of this sequence is a human donor with classical Hodgkin lymphoma. The sequencing used CD8+ T cells from blood, collected before the fourth cycle of nivolumab. Here the CDR3 reads CASSFASYEQYF. The CDR3 nucleotides read TGTGCCAGCAGTTTCGCCTCCTACGAGCAGTACTTC.